The sequence of this T cell receptor beta chain was determined in a study of CD8+ T cells in alopecia areata. The CDR3 sequence is 13 residues long. Trimming cost V 3 bases and J 2 bases, with 7 bases left between them. The germline V gene encodes CDR1 SGHAT and CDR2 FQNNGV. Sequencing relied on a cDNA template that was reverse transcribed from extracted RNA. Some clones are missing from TCRdb's copy, which holds only in-frame ones; the method was immunoSEQ multiplex PCR. In the table there are 140,000 to 150,000 clones, roughly 61% of which are singletons. Source: CD4+ T cells sorted from blood, taken at week 0. This TCR came from a human donor with alopecia areata. The rearrangement links TRBV11-2 to TRBJ2-5; D not certain. The CDR3 protein is CASSFGSQETQYF. The CDR3 DNA reads TGTGCCAGCAGCTTCGGCAGTCAAGAGACCCAGTACTTC.